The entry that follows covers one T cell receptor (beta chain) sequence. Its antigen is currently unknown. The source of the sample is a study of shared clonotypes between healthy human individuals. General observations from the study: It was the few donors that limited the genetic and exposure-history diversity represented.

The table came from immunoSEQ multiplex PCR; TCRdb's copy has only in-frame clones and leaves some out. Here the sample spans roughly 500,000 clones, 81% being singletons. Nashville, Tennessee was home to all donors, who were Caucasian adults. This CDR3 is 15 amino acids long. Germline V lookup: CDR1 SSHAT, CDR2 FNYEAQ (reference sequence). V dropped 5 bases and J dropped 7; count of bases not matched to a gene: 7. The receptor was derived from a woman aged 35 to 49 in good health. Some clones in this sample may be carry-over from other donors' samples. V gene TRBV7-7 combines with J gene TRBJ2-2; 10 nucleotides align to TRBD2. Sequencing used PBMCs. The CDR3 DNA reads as TGTGCCAGCAGCCCGACTAGCGGGCAGGGCGGGGAGCTGTTTTTT. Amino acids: CASSPTSGQGGELFF.